The rows below give T cell receptor beta chains drawn from one sample of a study of vaccination and CD4 T cells after COVID-19. TCRdb processed the PCR reads anew with MiXCR; each CDR3 protein has one entry. Altogether fewer than 15,000 distinct CDR3 sequences are present, around a third being singletons, with the ten largest covering around a sixth. No antigen is known for these receptors. The sequenced sample consisted of cultured CD4+ T cells from blood. Source of these receptors: a human donor with COVID-19. Each CDR3 is given with its conserved first and last residue. D genes are given only for firm matches. Clone size is shown for a subset of rows, as once, few, many or a class of expanded clone.

>TRBJ1-1|NA|few|TRBV21-1
TGTGCCAGCAGCACCCCTCCCGGGACAGGGAACACTGAAGCTTTCTTT
CASSTPPGTGNTEAFF
>TRBJ2-3|TRBD2|NA|TRBV11-3
TGTGCCAGCAGCAGATTCGGGGGGGACACAGATACGCAGTATTTT
CASSRFGGDTDTQYF
>TRBJ2-7|NA|few|TRBV27
TGTGCCAGCAGAAGAGCAACAGGGTCCAACTACGAGCAGTACTTC
CASRRATGSNYEQYF
>TRBJ1-5|NA|NA|TRBV12-3/TRBV12-4
TGTGCCAGCACCGAAACCCGAGGGGCGTCATCTTATAGCAATCAGCCCCAGCATTTT
CASTETRGASSYSNQPQHF
>TRBJ1-6|TRBD1|NA|TRBV12-3/TRBV12-4
TGTGCCAGCAGGATTACAAAGGGACAGAGGCAACTTGGATCACCCCTCCACTTT
CASRITKGQRQLGSPLHF
>TRBJ1-5|NA|NA|TRBV20-1
TGCAGTGCTAGAGACGAATCGGTTCAGTCCCAGCATTTT
CSARDESVQSQHF
>TRBJ2-5|TRBD2|few|TRBV12-3/TRBV12-4
TGTGCCAGCAGTCGGCAGACTAGCGGGGGTTGGGTAGGGGAGACCCAGTACTTC
CASSRQTSGGWVGETQYF
>TRBJ2-3|NA|NA|TRBV4-2
TGTGCCAGCAGAATTGGCGGGACTAGCACAGATACGCAGTATTTT
CASRIGGTSTDTQYF
>TRBJ1-1|NA|NA|TRBV5-8
TGTGCCAGCAGAGCGCGCCGGGGAACAGATGAAGCTTTCTTT
CASRARRGTDEAFF
>TRBJ2-3|TRBD1|NA|TRBV7-2
TGTGCCAGCAGCTTATTTAGAGCCGGGACAGTATCAGATACGCGGTATTTT
CASSLFRAGTVSDTRYF
>TRBJ2-4|TRBD1|medium-sized|TRBV6-2/TRBV6-3
TGTGCCAGCAGTTCCCGGGACAGGGGAATTTATTGGAAAAACATTCAGTACTTC
CASSSRDRGIYWKNIQYF
>TRBJ2-2|TRBD1|NA|TRBV5-4
TGTGCCAGCAGCAGGACCGGGACAGGGAGTTTTACAGGCGGGGAGCTGTTTTTT
CASSRTGTGSFTGGELFF
>TRBJ1-2|NA|NA|TRBV19
TGTGCCAGTAGTATAGGGGCCACTAACTATGGCTACACCTTC
CASSIGATNYGYTF
>TRBJ1-6|NA|few|TRBV7-9
TGTGCCAGCAGTTCTGACCCGGGCCGTACTAATTCACCCCTCCACTTT
CASSSDPGRTNSPLHF
>TRBJ2-5|TRBD1|NA|TRBV15
TGTGCCACCAGCATGGTTACAGGGGGCGCAGAGACCCAGTACTTC
CATSMVTGGAETQYF
>TRBJ2-7|NA|few|TRBV7-6
TGTGCCAGCAGCCGGGACACTAGAAACTACGAGCAGTACTTC
CASSRDTRNYEQYF
>TRBJ2-3|TRBD1|few|TRBV11-2
TGTGCCAGCAGCCTGGGGACAGGAACCACAGATACGCAGTATTTT
CASSLGTGTTDTQYF
>TRBJ1-4|NA|NA|TRBV5-1
TGCGCCAGCAGCTTGGGAGGAGTACAGGAAAAACTGTTTTTT
CASSLGGVQEKLFF
>TRBJ2-3|TRBD2|NA|TRBV2
TGTGCCAGCAGTGGGACTAGCGGAGGGATTAAAACAGATACGCAGTATTTT
CASSGTSGGIKTDTQYF
>TRBJ1-6|TRBD1|few|TRBV5-8
TGTGCCAGCAGGGGAGCCGGGACAGGGTTTTCACCCCTCCACTTT
CASRGAGTGFSPLHF
>TRBJ2-5|NA|once|TRBV6-1
TGTGCCAGCAGAATCGGACTGGCACAAGAGACCCAGTACTTC
CASRIGLAQETQYF